This T cell receptor (beta chain) derives from a study of CD8+ T cells in alopecia areata. Findings and limits, study-wide: Resident alphabeta T-cell populations of normal skin are likewise subject to sequencing in scalp samples. Researchers report lesional scalp, most notably alopecia totalis/universalis, outstripped normal scalp in clonality.

PBMCs provided sorted CD4+ and CD8+ T cells. Isolated RNA was reverse transcribed into cDNA used as the sequencing template. The assay was immunoSEQ multiplex PCR, and TCRdb's table has in-frame clones only and misses some. This sample has roughly 120,000 clones, with roughly 69% found just once. As to this clone: The antigen is undetermined.

The CDR3 has 14 amino acids. With V trimmed by 5 bases and J by 7 bases, 8 bases remained unmatched. The germline CDR1 and CDR2 sequences are SQVTM and ANQGSEA. V is TRBV29-1 and J is TRBJ1-6, with 7 bases identical to TRBD1. The receptor's source is a human donor in good health. Sequenced sample: CD4+ T cells sorted from blood. The CDR3 region is CSVRSGQTNSPLHF. The CDR3 region has the DNA TGCAGCGTTCGGTCGGGACAGACCAATTCACCCCTCCACTTT.